This T cell receptor (beta chain) was sequenced during a study of shared clonotypes between healthy human individuals. Study outcomes and limitations: A few donors had around 5% of their naive CD4 clonotypes in common.

Comment on this clone: The antigen is undetermined.

Germline-derived CDR1 and CDR2 are LNHNV and YYDKDF (reference sequence). CDR3 size: 14 residues. With 0 bases removed from V and 10 bases from J, the gap between germline ends came to 13 bases. Profiled with immunoSEQ multiplex PCR; TCRdb holds only in-frame clones, not every one. Among about 2.4 million clones listed, approximately 93% were seen once. The V gene is TRBV15, the J gene TRBJ2-1; TRBD2 might be the D (5 bases). This clonotype originated in a man aged 18 to 30 in good health. Some clones in this sample may be carry-over from other donors' samples. The sample comprised naive CD4+ T cells from PBMCs. Subset denoted: CD45RA+ positively selected. CDR3 region: CATSRDLWEKEQFF. Written as DNA, the CDR3 is TGTGCCACCAGCAGAGATCTCTGGGAGAAGGAGCAGTTCTTC.